This TCR beta chain stems from a study of T cell repertoires in cytomegalovirus infection. Study outcomes and limitations: There were HLA-C-restricted CMV-specific TCR beta clonotypes dominating the ex vivo response. Carriers of CMV and the relevant HLA type were discriminated by public TCR beta frequency.

V shed 2 bases and J shed 2 bases, with 10 bases lying between them. The CDR3 runs 14 residues. Germline values: CDR1 MNHEY, CDR2 SVGEGT. As regards this clonotype: No antigen is known for it.

TCRdb redid the calling of the reads with MiXCR, one entry per CDR3 protein. The data hold 270,000 or so distinct CDR3 sequences, with 15% to 20% observed a single time. The sample consisted of CD8+ T cells from PBMCs. This receptor was identified in a human donor in good health (CMV status not recorded). Some clones in this sample may be carry-over from other donors' samples. This sequence joins TRBV6-2 or TRBV6-3 and TRBJ2-7; no clear D gene. The CDR3 region is CASSYPDTPYEQYF. In nucleotides, the CDR3 is TGTGCCAGCAGTTACCCCGACACCCCCTACGAGCAGTACTTC.